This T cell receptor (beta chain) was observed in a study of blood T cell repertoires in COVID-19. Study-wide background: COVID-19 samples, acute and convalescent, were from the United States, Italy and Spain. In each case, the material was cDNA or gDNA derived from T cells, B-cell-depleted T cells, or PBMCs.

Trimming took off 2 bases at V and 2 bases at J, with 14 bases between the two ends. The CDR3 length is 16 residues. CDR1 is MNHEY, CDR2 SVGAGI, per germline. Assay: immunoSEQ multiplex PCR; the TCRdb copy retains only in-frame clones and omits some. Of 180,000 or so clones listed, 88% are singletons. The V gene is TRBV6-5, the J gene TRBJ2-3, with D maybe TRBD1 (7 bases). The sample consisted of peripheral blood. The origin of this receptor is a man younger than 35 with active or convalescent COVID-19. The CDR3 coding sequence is TGTGCCAGCAGTTACGGGGCAGGGGGGAACACAGATACGCAGTATTTT. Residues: CASSYGAGGNTDTQYF.